Below are 19 T cell receptor beta chains sequenced from a single sample in a study of regulatory T cells in long-lasting Graves disease. Library construction for TCR beta used iRepertoire HTBI primers and Arm-PCR of CDR3 regions. TCRdb reprocessed the multiplex PCR reads with MiXCR, giving one entry per CDR3 protein. The sample carries about 460,000 distinct CDR3 sequences, 22% recorded once. Time point: persistent/refractory GD, antithyroid drugs over 5 years with positive TRAb. From RNA extracted from PBMCs, the TCR library was made. Source: peripheral blood mononuclear cells (PBMCs), taken when the disease was refractory, from a patient treated with antithyroid drugs. Receptors were obtained from a female donor with Graves disease.

This sequence joins TRBV7-6 and TRBJ2-7; 9 bases map to TRBD1. The CDR3 spans 17 residues. After removal of 1 base from V and 5 bases from J, the junction contained 12 bases not matched to a gene. Germline V lookup: CDR1 SGHVS, CDR2 FNYEAQ. CDR3 sequence (DNA): TGTGCCAGCAGCTTAGTGGGGAGGGGGACAGGGACCGACGAGCAGTACTTC. Its translation: CASSLVGRGTGTDEQYF.

This clonotype was seen ten or more times. V and J are TRBV28 and TRBJ1-5, with TRBD1 as a possible D gene (5 bases). The CDR3 is 14 amino acids. The V and J ends lost 6 bases and 6 bases respectively, with 15 bases between them. CDR1 and CDR2 from the germline V gene are MDHEN and SYDVKM. DNA for the CDR3: TGTGCCAGCAGCCCCGCTGGGACGGCTCAGCCCCAGCATTTT. Protein: CASSPAGTAQPQHF.

Ten or more counts support this clonotype. This chain uses TRBV6-1 with TRBJ1-2, with 9 nucleotides matching TRBD1. J lost 6 bases, V lost 6 bases, and 2 bases had no gene match. The CDR3 is 12 amino acids. CDR1 and CDR2 (germline): MNHNS, SASEGT. DNA of the CDR3: TGTGCCAGCAGCCGGACAGGGGATGGCTACACCTTC. The encoded protein is CASSRTGDGYTF.

This clonotype was seen ten or more times. This CDR3 reads CAISESGTANTGELFF. As DNA, the CDR3 is TGTGCCATCAGTGAGTCCGGGACAGCGAACACCGGGGAGCTGTTTTTT. The gene calls are TRBV10-3 and TRBJ2-2; TRBD1 agrees at 7 bases. Trimming at V came to 0 bases and at J to 0 bases, leaving 1 base not matched to a gene. This CDR3 region has 16 residues. The germline V gene encodes CDR1 ENHRY and CDR2 SYGVKD.

This clonotype has a count of ten or more. The rearrangement joins TRBV28 to TRBJ2-5; 9 positions agree with TRBD1. The V segment lost 5 bases and the J segment 2 bases; nucleotides outside the gene matches: 6. CDR3 length equals 15 residues. The germline CDR1 and CDR2 sequences are MDHEN and SYDVKM. The chain's CDR3 is CASSGGTGLQETQYF. DNA for the CDR3: TGTGCCAGCAGTGGGGGGACAGGGCTTCAAGAGACCCAGTACTTC. The full variable domain, with the rest looked up from reference TRBV28 and TRBJ2-5, is DVKVTQSSRYLVKRTGEKVFLECVQDMDHENMFWYRQDPGLGLRLIYFSYDVKMKEKGDIPEGYSVSREKKERFSLILESASTNQTSMYLCASSGGTGLQETQYFGPGTRLLVL.

In this sample, this clonotype turned up once. Here the CDR3 DNA reads TGTGCCTGGAGCGCCACCCGCTCCCTCCACTTT. Its protein product is CAWSATRSLHF. The chain links TRBV30 to TRBJ1-6; unclear D gene. V was cut by 3 bases and J by 14 bases, with 11 bases left in between. Germline V gene lookup returns CDR1 GTSNPN and CDR2 SVGIG (reference sequence). CDR3 length equals 11 residues.

This clonotype showed up many times. The rearrangement links TRBV28 to TRBJ2-4; tentative D call: TRBD1 (7 bases). CDR1 MDHEN and CDR2 SYDVKM come from the germline V gene. V lost 3 bases to trimming and J lost 9 bases, with 12 bases between them. CDR3 length: 13 amino acids. The CDR3 region is CASSFGGTAIQYF. Here the CDR3 DNA reads TGTGCCAGCAGTTTTGGGGGGACAGCCATTCAGTACTTC.

The gene calls are TRBV9 and TRBJ1-1; no reliable D call. The CDR3 runs 12 residues. Germline V gene sequence: CDR1 SGDLS, CDR2 YYNGEE. Trimming stripped 0 bases from V and 6 bases from J, with 6 bases between. DNA for the CDR3: TGTGCCAGCAGCGTAGAAGGGCCTGAAGCTTTCTTT. Translated: CASSVEGPEAFF.

Details on this clonotype: A read error likely explains this, since a far larger clone differs by one base. This sequence joins TRBV9 and TRBJ2-7; 7 bases line up with TRBD1. The V and J ends lost 5 bases and 1 base, in that order; junction bases with no gene match: 12. Germline CDR1 SGDLS, CDR2 YYNGEE. CDR3 length: 16 residues. CDR3 amino acids: CASSLWHRGRSYEQYF. CDR3 nucleotides: TGTGCCAGCAGTTTATGGCACAGGGGAAGGTCCTACGAGCAGTACTTC. Based on the CDR3 plus reference TRBV9 and TRBJ2-7, the full variable domain is DSGVTQTPKHLITATGQRVTLRCSPRSGDLSVYWYQQSLDQGLQFLIQYYNGEERAKGNILERFSAQQFPDLHSELNLSSLELGDSALYFCASSLWHRGRSYEQYFGPGTRLTVT.

The chain couples TRBV9 to TRBJ2-5; 8 bases align to TRBD2. The V segment lost 6 bases and the J segment 3 bases; nucleotides outside the gene matches: 10. The CDR3 contains 15 residues. CDR1 SGDLS and CDR2 YYNGEE come from the germline V gene. The DNA for the CDR3 is TGTGCCAGCACCCCCTCTGGGACTAGGGAAGAGACCCAGTACTTC. The encoded protein is CASTPSGTREETQYF.

This clonotype was recorded many times. This sequence joins TRBV3-1 and TRBJ1-1, with TRBD1 as a possible D gene (6 bases). Germline-derived CDR1 and CDR2 are LGHDT and YNNKEL (reference sequence). V dropped 1 base and J dropped 4 bases, with 16 bases sitting between them. The CDR3 is made up of 16 amino acids. The CDR3 bases are TGTGCCAGCAGCCAAGGGCTGGGGGCAGTGAGCACTGAAGCTTTCTTT. Its translation: CASSQGLGAVSTEAFF.

A few counts support this clonotype. The chain's CDR3 is CASSLTEPHGYTF. The CDR3 nucleotides read TGTGCCAGCAGCTTAACAGAGCCTCATGGCTACACCTTC. The V gene is TRBV7-2, the J gene TRBJ1-2, with D unresolved. CDR1 and CDR2 from the germline V gene are SGHTA and FQGNSA. The germline V and J ends were trimmed by 2 bases and 6 bases, with 10 bases remaining between them. This CDR3 spans 13 amino acids.

This clonotype was seen a handful of times. The chain employs TRBV25-1 and TRBJ1-2; D is ambiguous. CDR1 is MGHDK and CDR2 is SYGVNS in the germline V gene. V was cut by 2 bases and J by 6 bases, with 13 bases left in between. The CDR3 spans 14 residues. The CDR3 sequence is CASSEGVTGDGYTF. The CDR3 nucleotides are TGTGCCAGCAGTGAAGGGGTAACGGGTGATGGCTACACCTTC.

The table lists this clonotype with many counts. The chain carries TRBV6-2 or TRBV6-3 and TRBJ2-7; TRBD1 might be the D (6 bases). The germline V gene has CDR1 MNHEY and CDR2 SVGEGT. V was clipped by 4 bases and J by 0 bases, with 13 bases between them. This CDR3 spans 15 amino acids. The CDR3 DNA sequence: TGTGCCAGCAGTTTGTTCCAGGGGACCTCCTACGAGCAGTACTTC. Amino acid sequence: CASSLFQGTSYEQYF.

On this clonotype itself: A much larger clone differs from this one at a single base, so this may be a read error. Likely a read error: the CDR3 ends without its conserved phenylalanine or tryptophan. The J gene is TRBJ1-5, the V gene TRBV15; tentative D call: TRBD1 (5 bases). Germline values: CDR1 LNHNV, CDR2 YYDKDF (reference sequence). The CDR3 sequence is 15 residues long. The V end lost 1 base, the J end lost 5 bases, and 12 bases lay between the germline ends. In DNA, the CDR3 is TGTGCCACCAGCAGAGTTTGGGGAGGGGATCAGCCCCAGCATCTT. Residues: CATSRVWGGDQPQHL.

This clonotype was seen a handful of times. The chain carries TRBV12-3 or TRBV12-4 and TRBJ1-5, with TRBD1 matching 7 bases. This CDR3 spans 14 amino acids. V was clipped by 2 bases and J by 7 bases; unmatched bases: 5. DNA for the CDR3: TGTGCCAGCAGTTTAATGGCAGGGGGGCAGCCCCAGCATTTT. Translation: CASSLMAGGQPQHF.

With respect to this clonotype: This may be a read error, as it is one base from a much larger clone. J is TRBJ2-5 and V is TRBV28, with TRBD1 matching over 10 bases. After removal of 6 bases from V and 3 bases from J, the junction contained 7 bases not matched to a gene. The germline gives CDR1 MDHEN, CDR2 SYDVKM. The CDR3 totals 15 residues. This CDR3 reads CASSPLGQGEETQYF. CDR3 coding DNA: TGTGCCAGCAGCCCTTTAGGACAGGGGGAAGAGACCCAGTACTTC. Drawing the rest from reference TRBV28 and TRBJ2-5, the complete variable domain is DVKVTQSSRYLVKRTGEKVFLECVQDMDHENMFWYRQDPGLGLRLIYFSYDVKMKEKGDIPEGYSVSREKKERFSLILESASTNQTSMYLCASSPLGQGEETQYFGPGTRLLVL.

This clonotype has a handful of counts. The V gene is TRBV28, the J gene TRBJ1-6; D remains ambiguous. Germline values: CDR1 MDHEN, CDR2 SYDVKM. V was shortened by 4 bases and J by 0 bases, with 28 bases between the two germline ends. CDR3 length: 22 amino acids. This CDR3 is CASSSRPRGPLNLSSYNSPLHF. The DNA of the CDR3 is TGTGCCAGCAGTTCTCGCCCCCGCGGACCCCTAAACCTAAGCTCCTATAATTCACCCCTCCACTTT. Variable domain in full (rest from reference TRBV28 and TRBJ1-6): DVKVTQSSRYLVKRTGEKVFLECVQDMDHENMFWYRQDPGLGLRLIYFSYDVKMKEKGDIPEGYSVSREKKERFSLILESASTNQTSMYLCASSSRPRGPLNLSSYNSPLHFGNGTRLTVT.

This clonotype has ten or more counts. V usage is TRBV28 and J usage is TRBJ2-5, with D unclear. The CDR3 extends over 13 amino acids. Per the germline V gene, CDR1 is MDHEN and CDR2 is SYDVKM. V lost 1 base and J lost 4, with 7 bases in between. CDR3 coding DNA: TGTGCCAGCAGTTTATTGGGCCGAGAGACCCAGTACTTC. As protein: CASSLLGRETQYF.